A single sample gave rise to the 32 T cell receptor beta chains below, sequenced in a study of cytomegalovirus exposure and HLA in healthy donors. Repertoires were generated with immunoSEQ multiplex PCR, while TCRdb's copy carries only in-frame clones and drops some. The sample carries more than 75,000 clones, 93% recorded once. The sequencing input was PBMCs. The receptors were gathered from a man in his late teens or twenties in good health and CMV-seronegative.

The rearrangement links TRBV7-2 to TRBJ2-7; 10 bases fit TRBD2. Trimming at V came to 2 bases and at J to 6 bases, leaving 4 bases not matched to a gene. Germline V gene sequence: CDR1 SGHTA, CDR2 FQGNSA. The CDR3 spans 14 residues. CDR3 coding DNA: TGTGCCAGCAGCTTAAGCGGGGGGGCGGTCGAGCAGTACTTC. Translation gives CASSLSGGAVEQYF.

V and J are TRBV10-3 and TRBJ2-3; 12 nucleotides line up with TRBD2. CDR3 length equals 17 residues. Looked up from germline, CDR1 is ENHRY and CDR2 is SYGVKD. V lost 0 bases and J lost 4; bases outside the gene matches: 5. CDR3 protein: CAISESRTSGIADTQYF. In DNA form, the CDR3 reads TGTGCCATCAGTGAGTCGAGGACTAGCGGGATAGCAGATACGCAGTATTTT.

V and J are TRBV27 and TRBJ2-2; 8 bases are a match to TRBD1. CDR3 length equals 14 residues. Germline V gene lookup returns CDR1 MNHEY and CDR2 SMNVEV (reference sequence). J gave up 1 base and V 7 bases, and 2 bases lay outside the gene matches. CDR3 loop: CASTGTGNTGELFF. The CDR3 DNA sequence: TGTGCCAGCACCGGGACAGGGAACACCGGGGAGCTGTTTTTT.

The chain employs TRBV19 and TRBJ1-2, with 12 bases aligning to TRBD1. Germline V lookup: CDR1 LNHDA, CDR2 SQIVND (reference sequence). The CDR3 spans 14 residues. After removal of 10 bases from V and 7 bases from J, the junction contained 10 bases not matched to a gene. The CDR3, as DNA: TGTGCCACCCTCCCGGGACAGGGGGCGCTTGGCTACACCTTC. Its protein is CATLPGQGALGYTF.

This sequence joins TRBV19 and TRBJ2-5, with TRBD1 as a possible D gene (7 bases). There are 18 residues in the CDR3. The germline V and J ends were trimmed by 3 bases and 5 bases, with 25 bases remaining between them. CDR1 and CDR2 (germline): LNHDA, SQIVND (reference sequence). The CDR3 loop is CASSISVFGGGRWETQYF. In DNA, the CDR3 is TGTGCCAGTAGTATTTCGGTTTTTGGAGGGGGCAGGTGGGAGACCCAGTACTTC.

V usage is TRBV10-2 and J usage is TRBJ2-1; D gene uncertain. The V gene lost 4 bases and the J gene lost 2 bases, with 12 bases spanning the gap. The CDR3 runs to 15 residues. Germline V CDR1 and CDR2: WSHSY, SAAADI. The CDR3 protein is CASSGSSRTYNEQFF. Written as DNA, the CDR3 is TGCGCCAGCAGTGGCTCGTCTAGGACCTACAATGAGCAGTTCTTC.

This clone was picked up one time. The V and J genes are TRBV19 and TRBJ2-7; D unresolved. V gave up 5 bases and J gave up 4 bases, with 15 bases separating them. The CDR3 has 14 residues. In germline, CDR1 is LNHDA, CDR2 SQIVND (reference sequence). The CDR3 sequence is CASSPHYQRYEQYF. CDR3 bases: TGTGCCAGTAGTCCTCACTATCAGAGATACGAGCAGTACTTC.

The V gene is TRBV5-1, the J gene TRBJ1-2; no definite D call. This CDR3 contains 13 residues. V lost 3 bases and J lost 6, with 12 bases in between. Germline-derived CDR1 and CDR2 are SGHRS and YFSETQ. CDR3 sequence: CASSSFTVHGYTF. Here the CDR3 DNA reads TGCGCCAGCAGCTCATTTACGGTGCATGGCTACACCTTC.

The chain joins TRBV29-1 to TRBJ1-2; perhaps TRBD1 as D (6 bases). Trimming pared 4 bases from V and 5 bases from J, leaving 11 bases between. There are 12 residues in the CDR3. Per germline, CDR1 SQVTM and CDR2 ANQGSEA. CDR3 in amino acids: CSVGQGNYGYTF. The CDR3 bases are TGCAGCGTTGGTCAGGGGAATTATGGCTACACCTTC.

The chain employs TRBV6-6 and TRBJ1-2; the D is unclear. Trimming removed 8 bases at V and 6 bases at J, with 10 bases between. The CDR3 is made up of 11 amino acids. Germline assignment: CDR1 MNHNY and CDR2 SVGAGI (reference sequence). CDR3 residues: CASSTQNGYTF. The CDR3 DNA reads as TGTGCCAGCTCAACTCAAAATGGCTACACCTTC.

The chain combines TRBV18 with TRBJ2-3; 9 nucleotides line up with TRBD2. V shed 2 bases, J shed 3 bases, and the junction held 6 bases outside the gene matches. The germline gives CDR1 KGHSH, CDR2 LQKENI. CDR3 length equals 16 residues. Written as DNA, the CDR3 is TGTGCCAGCTCACCAACCGGCGGGGGGGCAACAGATACGCAGTATTTT. It codes for CASSPTGGGATDTQYF.

The V and J genes are TRBV4-1 and TRBJ1-5; 7 bases match TRBD1. CDR1 is MGHRA, CDR2 YSYEKL, per germline. J was trimmed by 2 bases and V by 3 bases; bases with no gene match: 16. The CDR3 is 19 amino acids. The CDR3 reads CASSHPRGAGLPGNQPQHF. CDR3 DNA: TGCGCCAGCAGCCATCCCAGGGGGGCGGGCCTCCCGGGCAATCAGCCCCAGCATTTT.

This clone was detected only once. The V and J genes are TRBV2 and TRBJ1-5; TRBD1 is a possible D gene (6 bases). Looked up from germline, CDR1 is SNHLY and CDR2 is FYNNEI. CDR3 length: 13 residues. Between the trimmed V and J ends, which lost 10 bases and 2 bases, there was a span of 12 bases. CDR3 amino acids: CATQGQGNQPQHF. CDR3 DNA sequence: TGTGCCACCCAGGGGCAGGGCAATCAGCCCCAGCATTTT.

This chain connects TRBV5-4 to TRBJ2-1, with D possibly being TRBD2 (6 bases). The germline V gene encodes CDR1 SGHNT and CDR2 YYREEE (reference sequence). V gave up 3 bases and J gave up 4 bases, with 17 bases separating them. CDR3 length equals 16 residues. Written as DNA, the CDR3 is TGTGCCAGCAGCTGGGGGAGGAGCGCCCAATACAATGAGCAGTTCTTC. Encoded protein: CASSWGRSAQYNEQFF.

The chain links TRBV15 to TRBJ1-5, with 8 bases matching TRBD1. From germline, CDR1 is LNHNV and CDR2 YYDKDF (reference sequence). The CDR3 is made up of 13 amino acids. The junction had 7 bases not matched to a gene; V was cut back by 9 bases and J by 6 bases. The CDR3 nucleotides are TGTGCCACAGTCAGGGGGCCAGGTCAGCCCCAGCATTTT. It translates to CATVRGPGQPQHF.

J is TRBJ2-3 and V is TRBV9; the match to TRBD2 covers 10 bases. CDR1 is SGDLS, CDR2 YYNGEE, per germline. Trimming cost V 3 bases and J 1 base; bases outside gene matches: 2. This CDR3 spans 15 amino acids. CDR3 DNA: TGTGCCAGCAGCGCTGGACTAGCGGGCACAGATACGCAGTATTTT. Encoded protein: CASSAGLAGTDTQYF.

A few counts support this clone. This chain joins TRBV5-8 and TRBJ1-4, with 7 positions matching TRBD1. Germline CDR1 and CDR2: SGHTS and YDEGEE. V lost 5 bases to trimming and J lost 11 bases; unmatched junction nucleotides: 6. The CDR3 extends over 12 amino acids. CDR3 region: CASSWGTDKLFF. CDR3 in DNA: TGTGCCAGCAGTTGGGGGACAGATAAACTGTTTTTT.

This clone was seen a handful of times. The V gene is TRBV5-8, the J gene TRBJ1-1; 8 bases agree with TRBD1. V trimming: 4 bases; J trimming: 1 base; junction bases outside the gene matches: 9. CDR3 size: 16 residues. CDR1 and CDR2 from the germline V gene are SGHTS and YDEGEE. The CDR3, as DNA: TGTGCCAGCAGCCAAATGTGGACAGGGCGGAACACTGAAGCTTTCTTT. Protein sequence: CASSQMWTGRNTEAFF.

As for this clone: A junction end diverges from the germline sequence, so it may reflect a read error. The same CDR3 also results from other DNA sequences found in this sample. V and J are TRBV9 and TRBJ1-5; D may be TRBD1 (6 bases). Germline V lookup: CDR1 SGDLS, CDR2 YYNGEE. This CDR3 has 16 amino acids. The CDR3 here is CASSVGIGSGDQPQHF. The CDR3 DNA is TGTGCCAGCAGCGTAGGCATTGGGTCAGGGGATCAACCCCAGCATTTT.

The chain employs TRBV4-2 and TRBJ2-7, with unresolved D. The germline V and J ends were trimmed by 4 bases and 5 bases, with 12 bases remaining between them. Germline V gene sequence: CDR1 LGHNA, CDR2 YNFKEQ. The CDR3 is 13 residues long. CDR3 coding DNA: TGTGCCAGCAGCCCCCGGCGCGGCGACGAGCAGTACTTC. It is translated as CASSPRRGDEQYF.

This clone was recorded once. This chain uses TRBV7-2 with TRBJ1-1, with 7 positions matching TRBD1. CDR3 length equals 15 residues. Trimming at V came to 3 bases and at J to 1 base, leaving 5 bases not matched to a gene. CDR1 is SGHTA, CDR2 FQGNSA, per germline. CDR3 DNA: TGTGCCAGCAGCTTTAAGAAGGGGGCGAACACTGAAGCTTTCTTT. It encodes CASSFKKGANTEAFF.

This chain connects TRBV6-1 to TRBJ2-5; maybe TRBD1 (6 bases). V was clipped by 2 bases and J by 6 bases, with 13 bases between them. Germline lookup yields CDR1 MNHNS and CDR2 SASEGT. The CDR3 runs 14 residues. The CDR3 is CASSEPEGGQTQYF. The DNA for the CDR3 is TGTGCCAGCAGTGAACCCGAAGGGGGACAGACCCAGTACTTC.

CDR3 sequence reads: CASSSERGYEQYF. CDR3 in DNA: TGTGCCAGCAGCTCCGAGCGGGGCTACGAGCAGTACTTC. The chain couples TRBV13 to TRBJ2-7, with 7 bases fitting TRBD2. The CDR3 consists of 13 residues. Trimming cost V 4 bases and J 3 bases; bases outside gene matches: 3. Germline V gives CDR1 PRHDT, CDR2 FYEKMQ (reference sequence).

The gene calls are TRBV5-1 and TRBJ2-7; 9 nucleotides line up with TRBD1. V trimming: 4 bases; J trimming: 6 bases; junction bases outside the gene matches: 8. Germline-derived CDR1 and CDR2 are SGHRS and YFSETQ. This CDR3 spans 14 amino acids. The CDR3 reads CASSPFWTGAEQYF. In DNA, the CDR3 is TGCGCCAGCAGCCCATTTTGGACAGGGGCCGAGCAGTACTTC.

This chain links TRBV5-6 with TRBJ2-5, with D perhaps matching TRBD2 (6 bases). The V end was cut by 4 bases, the J end by 2 bases, with 12 bases between. This CDR3 spans 14 amino acids. CDR1 and CDR2 from the germline V gene are SGHDT and YYEEEE. The CDR3 DNA follows: TGTGCCAGCAGCCAGGGACTTATACAAGAGACCCAGTACTTC. As protein: CASSQGLIQETQYF.

V is TRBV11-3 and J is TRBJ2-1, with 12 positions matching TRBD2. Germline CDR1 is SGHNT and CDR2 is YENEEA. The CDR3 length is 16 residues. V gave up 1 base and J gave up 8 bases; unmatched junction bases: 6. The CDR3 loop reads CASSLGLAGAEDEQFF. CDR3 coding DNA: TGTGCCAGCAGCTTAGGACTAGCGGGGGCCGAGGATGAGCAGTTCTTC.

The V gene is TRBV7-2, the J gene TRBJ2-2; TRBD2 might be the D (5 bases). Germline V CDR1 and CDR2: SGHTA, FQGNSA. The CDR3 contains 18 residues. Trimming pared 4 bases from V and 1 base from J, leaving 19 bases between. CDR3 bases: TGTGCCAGCAGCTCCTTCCCCCCCCGGGAAAGGAACACCGGGGAGCTGTTTTTT. Translated: CASSSFPPRERNTGELFF.

The chain is built from TRBV7-2 and TRBJ2-7, with 7 bases identical to TRBD1. The CDR3 runs to 16 residues. CDR1 SGHTA and CDR2 FQGNSA come from the germline V gene. J gave up 0 bases and V 5 bases, and 10 bases lay outside the gene matches. The DNA of the CDR3 is TGTGCCAGCAGCCCGACCCGCCCAGGGGGCTCCTACGAGCAGTACTTC. The encoded protein is CASSPTRPGGSYEQYF.

This chain joins TRBV27 and TRBJ2-2, with a tentative D call TRBD2 (6 bases). Trimming shortened V by 3 bases and J by 6 bases, and 17 bases separated the two germline ends. Germline V gene data show CDR1 as MNHEY and CDR2 as SMNVEV (reference sequence). The CDR3 consists of 16 residues. CDR3 coding DNA: TGTGCCAGCAGTTTGCGGCGGGGCGATCTCTCCGGGGAGCTGTTTTTT. This sequence encodes CASSLRRGDLSGELFF.

The gene calls are TRBV2 and TRBJ1-5; 8 nucleotides match TRBD1. Losses at the gene ends were 4 bases for V and 7 bases for J; bases not matched to a gene: 9. The CDR3 runs 15 residues. Germline V gene lookup returns CDR1 SNHLY and CDR2 FYNNEI. The CDR3 loop is CASSADRGAGQPQHF. CDR3 nucleotide sequence: TGTGCCAGCAGTGCCGACAGGGGCGCCGGGCAGCCCCAGCATTTT.

The rearrangement uses TRBV5-1 and TRBJ2-5, with D possibly matching TRBD2 (6 bases). CDR3 size: 15 residues. Deletions cut 7 bases from V and 4 bases from J, with 20 bases between. CDR1 SGHRS and CDR2 YFSETQ come from the germline V gene. The CDR3 nucleotides read TGCGCCAGCGCAACCGGGACTGCACTTGGAGAGACCCAGTACTTC. Amino acid sequence: CASATGTALGETQYF. Together with reference TRBV5-1 and TRBJ2-5, the CDR3 gives the full variable domain: KAGVTQTPRYLIKTRGQQVTLSCSPISGHRSVSWYQQTPGQGLQFLFEYFSETQRNKGNFPGRFSGRQFSNSRSEMNVSTLELGDSALYLCASATGTALGETQYFGPGTRLLVL.

The chain combines TRBV29-1 with TRBJ1-5; TRBD1 agrees at 10 bases. Per germline, CDR1 SQVTM and CDR2 ANQGSEA. Trimming cost V 4 bases and J 7 bases; bases outside gene matches: 7. This CDR3 spans 14 amino acids. The DNA of the CDR3 is TGCAGCGTTGGGACAGGGGGTTTTCAGCAGCCCCAGCATTTT. This encodes CSVGTGGFQQPQHF.